This T cell receptor beta chain was sequenced during a study of blood T cell repertoires in COVID-19. Across the whole study: The origin of the acute and convalescent COVID-19 samples was the United States, Italy and Spain. The analysed material was cDNA or gDNA that came from T cells, B-cell-depleted T cells, or PBMCs.

Original methodology: Nucleated cell number was recorded as an estimate derived from reference gene primer amplification. Assay used: immunoSEQ multiplex PCR; TCRdb lists only in-frame clones, some missing. The D gene and trimming were derived from the DNA, and the V and J assignments and clone size from that table. This sample has around 300,000 clones; 70% to 90% occur once, and the top ten carry about 3%. This clonotype was obtained from a woman aged 25 to 39 with active or convalescent COVID-19. Material for sequencing was peripheral blood.

The DNA of the CDR3 is TGCAGCGTTGAATGGACAGGGAGGTACAATGAGCAGTTCTTC. Protein product: CSVEWTGRYNEQFF. The chain couples TRBV29-1 to TRBJ2-1; TRBD1 agrees at 8 bases. The junction had 4 bases not matched to a gene; V was cut back by 2 bases and J by 4 bases. Looked up from germline, CDR1 is SQVTM and CDR2 is ANQGSEA. The CDR3 contains 14 residues.